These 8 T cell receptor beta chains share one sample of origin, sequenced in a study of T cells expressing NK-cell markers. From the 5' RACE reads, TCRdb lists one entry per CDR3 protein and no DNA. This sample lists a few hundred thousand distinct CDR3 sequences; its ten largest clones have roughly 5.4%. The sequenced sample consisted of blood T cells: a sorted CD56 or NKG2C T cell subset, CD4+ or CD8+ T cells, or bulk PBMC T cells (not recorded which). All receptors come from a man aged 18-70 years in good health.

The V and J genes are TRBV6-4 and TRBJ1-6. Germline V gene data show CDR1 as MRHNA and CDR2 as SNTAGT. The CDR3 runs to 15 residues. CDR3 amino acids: CASSAEYGNNSPLHF.

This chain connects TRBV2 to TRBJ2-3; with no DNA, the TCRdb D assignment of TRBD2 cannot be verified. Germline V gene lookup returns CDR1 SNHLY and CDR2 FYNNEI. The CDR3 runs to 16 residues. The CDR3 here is CASSVSSRRSTDTQYF.

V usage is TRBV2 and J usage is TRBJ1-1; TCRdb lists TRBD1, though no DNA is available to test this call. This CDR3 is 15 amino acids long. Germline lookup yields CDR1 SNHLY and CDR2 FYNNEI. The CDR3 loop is CASRLPGQGYTEAFF. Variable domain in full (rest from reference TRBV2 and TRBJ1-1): EPEVTQTPSHQVTQMGQEVILRCVPISNHLYFYWYRQILGQKVEFLVSFYNNEISEKSEIFDDQFSVERPDGSNFTLKIRSTKLEDSAMYFCASRLPGQGYTEAFFGQGTRLTVV.

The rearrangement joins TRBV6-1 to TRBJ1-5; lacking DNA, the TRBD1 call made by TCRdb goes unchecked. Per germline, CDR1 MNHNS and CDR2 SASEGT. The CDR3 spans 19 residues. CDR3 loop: CASNPNPWVGTVSNQPQHF.

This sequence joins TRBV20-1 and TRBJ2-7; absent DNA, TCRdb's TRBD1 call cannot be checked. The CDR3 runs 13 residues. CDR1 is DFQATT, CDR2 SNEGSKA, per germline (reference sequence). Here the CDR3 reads CSSGEGAAHEQYF.

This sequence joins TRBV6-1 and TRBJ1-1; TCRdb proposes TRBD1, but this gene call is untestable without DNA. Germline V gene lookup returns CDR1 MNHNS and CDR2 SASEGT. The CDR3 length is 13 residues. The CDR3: CASREDRVSEAFF.

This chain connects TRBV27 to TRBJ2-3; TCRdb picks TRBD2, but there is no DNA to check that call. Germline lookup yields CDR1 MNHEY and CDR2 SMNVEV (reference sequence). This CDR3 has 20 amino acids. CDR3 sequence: CASRPPLAGRTNYNTDTQYF.

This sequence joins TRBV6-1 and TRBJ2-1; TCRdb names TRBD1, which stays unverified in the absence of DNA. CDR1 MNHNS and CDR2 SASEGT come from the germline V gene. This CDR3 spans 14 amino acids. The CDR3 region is CASNTGPWGSEQFF.